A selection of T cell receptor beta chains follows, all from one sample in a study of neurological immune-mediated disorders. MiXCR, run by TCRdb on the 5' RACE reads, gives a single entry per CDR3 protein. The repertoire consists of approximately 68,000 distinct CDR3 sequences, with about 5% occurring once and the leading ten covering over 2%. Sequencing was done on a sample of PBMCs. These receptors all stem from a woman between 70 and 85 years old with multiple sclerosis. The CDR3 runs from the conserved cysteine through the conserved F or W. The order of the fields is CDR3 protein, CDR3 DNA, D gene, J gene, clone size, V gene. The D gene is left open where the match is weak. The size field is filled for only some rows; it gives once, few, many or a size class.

CDR3: CASRATGLRTEAFF
DNA: TGTGCCAGCAGAGCGACAGGTCTCAGAACTGAAGCTTTCTTT
D: .
J: TRBJ1-1
size: many
V: TRBV7-8

CDR3: CASSEQPGPNIQYF
DNA: TGTGCCAGCAGCGAACAACCGGGACCCAACATTCAGTACTTC
D: .
J: TRBJ2-4
size: many
V: TRBV7-2

CDR3: CSAREYGGGMSNEQFF
DNA: TGCAGTGCTAGAGAATATGGGGGAGGGATGTCCAATGAGCAGTTCTTC
D: TRBD2
J: TRBJ2-1
size: many
V: TRBV20-1

CDR3: CASRPYSSGVYNEQFF
DNA: TGTGCCAGCAGACCCTATTCTAGCGGAGTATACAATGAGCAGTTCTTC
D: TRBD2
J: TRBJ2-1
size: .
V: TRBV6-2/TRBV6-3

CDR3: CASSLSSGRALVEQFF
DNA: TGTGCCAGCAGCCTGTCTAGCGGGAGGGCCTTGGTTGAGCAGTTCTTC
D: TRBD2
J: TRBJ2-1
size: many
V: TRBV3-1

CDR3: CASSIGGLNSNQPQHF
DNA: TGTGCCAGCAGCATAGGGGGACTCAATAGCAATCAGCCCCAGCATTTT
D: .
J: TRBJ1-5
size: many
V: TRBV7-8

CDR3: CSARGTANTGELFF
DNA: TGCAGTGCTAGAGGGACAGCGAACACCGGGGAGCTGTTTTTT
D: .
J: TRBJ2-2
size: many
V: TRBV20-1

CDR3: CSAREPSRSYNEQFF
DNA: TGCAGTGCTAGAGAACCTAGTAGGTCCTACAATGAGCAGTTCTTC
D: .
J: TRBJ2-1
size: many
V: TRBV20-1

CDR3: CASSLARGSALQETQYF
DNA: TGTGCCAGCAGCTTAGCGCGGGGGTCAGCCCTCCAAGAGACCCAGTACTTC
D: TRBD2
J: TRBJ2-5
size: many
V: TRBV7-2

CDR3: CASSPLGLNTEAFF
DNA: TGTGCCAGCTCACCGTTGGGCTTAAACACTGAAGCTTTCTTT
D: .
J: TRBJ1-1
size: many
V: TRBV18

CDR3: CASSVGLANEQFF
DNA: TGCGCCAGCAGCGTGGGACTAGCGAATGAGCAGTTCTTC
D: TRBD2
J: TRBJ2-1
size: many
V: TRBV4-3

CDR3: CATSRVGGAYEQYF
DNA: TGCGCCACCAGTCGGGTCGGGGGGGCCTACGAGCAGTACTTC
D: TRBD2
J: TRBJ2-7
size: few
V: TRBV5-1

CDR3: CASSPGSETQYF
DNA: TGTGCCAGCTCACCGGGGTCAGAGACCCAGTACTTC
D: .
J: TRBJ2-5
size: many
V: TRBV18

CDR3: CASSPGTEGTQYF
DNA: TGTGCCAGCAGCCCAGGGACAGAAGGGACCCAGTACTTC
D: TRBD1
J: TRBJ2-5
size: .
V: TRBV7-9

CDR3: CASSAISDTQYF
DNA: TGTGCCAGCAGCGCAATATCAGATACGCAGTATTTT
D: .
J: TRBJ2-3
size: many
V: TRBV7-2

CDR3: CASSLFGQGRDTQYF
DNA: TGTGCCAGCAGCTTGTTTGGACAGGGAAGAGATACGCAGTATTTT
D: TRBD1
J: TRBJ2-3
size: many
V: TRBV5-6

CDR3: CASSLVRGRETQYF
DNA: TGTGCCAGCAGCTTAGTTCGGGGAAGAGAGACCCAGTACTTC
D: .
J: TRBJ2-5
size: many
V: TRBV11-2

CDR3: CASSFVWNQPQHF
DNA: TGTGCCAGCAGCTTTGTATGGAATCAGCCCCAGCATTTT
D: .
J: TRBJ1-5
size: many
V: TRBV5-5

CDR3: CASSLMAGTDTQYF
DNA: TGTGCCAGCAGTTTGATGGCCGGCACAGATACGCAGTATTTT
D: .
J: TRBJ2-3
size: many
V: TRBV12-3/TRBV12-4

CDR3: CASSVRDTLLTETQYF
DNA: TGCGCCAGCAGCGTCCGGGACACCTTGTTGACGGAGACCCAGTACTTC
D: .
J: TRBJ2-5
size: many
V: TRBV5-1

CDR3: CASSLAGTSGMTLANEQFF
DNA: TGCGCCAGCAGCTTGGCCGGGACTAGCGGCATGACCCTAGCCAATGAGCAGTTCTTC
D: TRBD2
J: TRBJ2-1
size: many
V: TRBV5-1

CDR3: CASSKDRGLSEQYF
DNA: TGCGCCAGCAGCAAGGACAGGGGGCTCTCCGAGCAGTACTTC
D: TRBD1
J: TRBJ2-7
size: .
V: TRBV5-1

CDR3: CASSYGGASNSPLHF
DNA: TGTGCCAGCAGTTACGGGGGGGCGAGCAATTCACCCCTCCACTTT
D: .
J: TRBJ1-6
size: many
V: TRBV6-5

CDR3: CASSQTGQGHTDTQYF
DNA: TGCGCCAGCAGCCAAACGGGACAGGGGCACACAGATACGCAGTATTTT
D: TRBD1
J: TRBJ2-3
size: many
V: TRBV4-1

CDR3: CSVEFSTSGSGTDTQYF
DNA: TGCAGCGTTGAATTTTCGACTAGCGGGAGCGGAACAGATACGCAGTATTTT
D: TRBD2
J: TRBJ2-3
size: few
V: TRBV29-1

CDR3: CASSLKTGGLSEAFF
DNA: TGTGCCAGCAGCTTAAAGACAGGGGGTTTAAGTGAAGCTTTCTTT
D: TRBD1
J: TRBJ1-1
size: many
V: TRBV7-2

CDR3: CASSFARTSGRGNEQFF
DNA: TGTGCCAGCAGCTTCGCGAGGACTAGCGGGAGGGGCAATGAGCAGTTCTTC
D: TRBD2
J: TRBJ2-1
size: many
V: TRBV7-8

CDR3: CASSLGLEPPETQYF
DNA: TGTGCCAGCAGCTTGGGACTAGAACCCCCAGAGACCCAGTACTTC
D: .
J: TRBJ2-5
size: many
V: TRBV5-5

CDR3: CATSRERDDSSKNIQYF
DNA: TGTGCCACCAGCAGAGAGCGGGACGACTCATCTAAAAACATTCAGTACTTC
D: .
J: TRBJ2-4
size: many
V: TRBV15

CDR3: CASSRTTVEHGYTF
DNA: TGTGCCAGCAGCCGAACGACAGTAGAGCATGGCTACACCTTC
D: .
J: TRBJ1-2
size: many
V: TRBV3-1

CDR3: CASSVDQGPSYEQYF
DNA: TGTGCCAGCAGCGTGGACCAGGGGCCCTCCTACGAGCAGTACTTC
D: .
J: TRBJ2-7
size: .
V: TRBV9

CDR3: CASRGGGLNNYGYTF
DNA: TGTGCCAGCAGGGGGGGAGGACTGAATAACTATGGCTACACCTTC
D: .
J: TRBJ1-2
size: many
V: TRBV6-5

CDR3: CASSQGGLRDTQYF
DNA: TGCGCCAGCAGCCAGGGAGGATTGCGAGATACGCAGTATTTT
D: .
J: TRBJ2-3
size: many
V: TRBV4-3

CDR3: CASSLGTDTEAFF
DNA: TGCGCCAGCAGCTTGGGGACAGACACTGAAGCTTTCTTT
D: .
J: TRBJ1-1
size: many
V: TRBV5-1